Below, 19 T cell receptor beta chains from the same sample are listed, as sequenced in a study of blood T cell repertoires in COVID-19. Data came from immunoSEQ multiplex PCR; TCRdb stores just in-frame clones and leaves some out. The sample carries 450,000 to 500,000 clones, about 85% recorded once. The specimen was PBMCs or T cells enriched from blood (not recorded which). All receptors derive from a woman aged 60-70 years who had recovered from COVID-19.

J is TRBJ1-5 and V is TRBV4-1; TRBD1 might be the D (6 bases). This CDR3 region has 17 residues. The V end was cut by 0 bases, the J end by 3 bases, with 15 bases between. CDR1 and CDR2 from the germline V gene are MGHRA and YSYEKL. CDR3 coding DNA: TGCGCCAGCAGCCAAGAGGGGGCAGGGGCCGTCAATCAGCCCCAGCATTTT. Residues: CASSQEGAGAVNQPQHF.

The V gene is TRBV5-6, the J gene TRBJ1-2; 11 nucleotides match TRBD1. The CDR3 runs 15 residues. V dropped 3 bases and J dropped 5; count of bases not matched to a gene: 6. Germline CDR1 reads SGHDT; CDR2 reads YYEEEE. Written as DNA, the CDR3 is TGTGCCAGCAGCTCCCGGGACAGGGGGAGATATGGCTACACCTTC. Translating it yields CASSSRDRGRYGYTF.

This clone was picked up one time. CDR3 sequence (DNA): TGTGCCACCAGTGATTTTGGAGGACAGGGTAACACCGGGGAGCTGTTTTTT. It codes for CATSDFGGQGNTGELFF. The V call is TRBV24-1, the J call TRBJ2-2, with 8 bases that match TRBD1. The length of the CDR3 is 17 residues. CDR1 and CDR2 (germline): KGHDR, SFDVKD. V shed 1 base, J shed 2 bases, and the junction held 5 bases outside the gene matches.

The chain couples TRBV5-1 to TRBJ2-3, with 8 bases lining up with TRBD1. The CDR3 length is 16 residues. After removal of 4 bases from V and 0 bases from J, the junction contained 7 bases not matched to a gene. CDR1 and CDR2 from the germline V gene are SGHRS and YFSETQ. CDR3 nucleotides: TGCGCCAGCAGCCTCGGGACAGGTTATAGCACAGATACGCAGTATTTT. It specifies CASSLGTGYSTDTQYF.

J is TRBJ1-6 and V is TRBV12-3 or TRBV12-4, with TRBD1 matching 7 bases. The V segment lost 4 bases and the J segment 13 bases; nucleotides outside the gene matches: 1. This CDR3 contains 11 residues. CDR3 in amino acids: CASSYRGPLHF. The CDR3 coding sequence is TGTGCCAGCAGTTACAGGGGTCCCCTCCACTTT.

This chain links TRBV28 with TRBJ2-2; 10 nucleotides align to TRBD1. Germline V CDR1 and CDR2: MDHEN, SYDVKM. This CDR3 has 17 residues. V gave up 6 bases and J gave up 7 bases; unmatched junction bases: 14. The chain's CDR3 is CASSRSRDRGLGGELFF. The CDR3 DNA is TGTGCCAGCAGCCGCTCCCGGGACAGGGGATTGGGCGGGGAGCTGTTTTTT.

For the CDR3, the DNA is TGTGCCAGCAGCGGTCGACAAAGCCAAGAGACCCAGTACTTC. It is translated as CASSGRQSQETQYF. The chain uses TRBV9 and TRBJ2-5; D unresolved. Trimming cost V 3 bases and J 1 base, with 10 bases left between them. The CDR3 is 14 amino acids. Germline assignment: CDR1 SGDLS and CDR2 YYNGEE.

The chain recombines TRBV6-2 or TRBV6-3 with TRBJ1-1; the match to TRBD1 covers 7 bases. V dropped 2 bases and J dropped 7; count of bases not matched to a gene: 4. The CDR3 is 13 amino acids. From germline, CDR1 is MNHEY and CDR2 SVGEGT. The CDR3 DNA is TGTGCCAGCAGTTACGAGACAGGGCTTGAAGCTTTCTTT. The encoded protein is CASSYETGLEAFF.

This rearrangement joins TRBV2 to TRBJ2-7, with D possibly being TRBD2 (5 bases). V was clipped by 2 bases and J by 2 bases, with 10 bases between them. The germline V gene has CDR1 SNHLY and CDR2 FYNNEI. The CDR3 spans 14 residues. The DNA for the CDR3 is TGTGCCAGCAGTGAATTGAGGGTGCCCTACGAGCAGTACTTC. Translating gives CASSELRVPYEQYF.

The chain recombines TRBV7-6 with TRBJ2-3; D perhaps matches TRBD1 (5 bases). Germline CDR1 reads SGHVS; CDR2 reads FNYEAQ. The CDR3 consists of 13 residues. V gave up 4 bases and J gave up 2 bases, with 7 bases separating them. CDR3 nucleotides: TGTGCCAGCAGCTCCAGGGTCACAGATACGCAGTATTTT. Translation gives CASSSRVTDTQYF.

The chain is built from TRBV10-3 and TRBJ2-1; D perhaps matches TRBD1 (5 bases). Germline V lookup: CDR1 ENHRY, CDR2 SYGVKD. CDR3 length: 12 residues. V was trimmed by 3 bases and J by 10 bases, leaving 10 bases between them. Here the CDR3 DNA reads TGTGCCATCAGTGACCTTTACAGGGAGCAGTTCTTC. Its translation: CAISDLYREQFF.

The rearrangement joins TRBV6-4 to TRBJ1-6; 7 nucleotides match TRBD1. Germline CDR1 is MRHNA and CDR2 is SNTAGT. The CDR3 is made up of 15 amino acids. The trim removed 6 bases at V and 9 bases at J, leaving 11 bases unmatched. The CDR3 sequence is CASRLTGTLGSPLHF. The DNA for the CDR3 is TGTGCCAGCAGATTGACAGGGACCCTTGGTTCACCCCTCCACTTT.

The CDR3 DNA is TGTGCCAGCAGCCTAGGAGGAAACAATCAGCCCCAGCATTTT. Translated, it gives CASSLGGNNQPQHF. V is TRBV28 and J is TRBJ1-5; no firm D call. Germline V gene lookup returns CDR1 MDHEN and CDR2 SYDVKM. The CDR3 totals 14 residues. Trimming removed 6 bases at V and 3 bases at J, with 12 bases between.

A few counts support this clone. The chain couples TRBV2 to TRBJ1-2; 7 nucleotides match TRBD1. Germline V CDR1 and CDR2: SNHLY, FYNNEI. Trimming at V came to 7 bases and at J to 1 base, leaving 3 bases not matched to a gene. The length of the CDR3 is 13 residues. The chain's CDR3 is CASNRDSNYGYTF. The CDR3 DNA is TGTGCCAGCAACAGGGACAGTAACTATGGCTACACCTTC.

The V gene is TRBV2, the J gene TRBJ2-7, with D maybe TRBD2 (6 bases). Germline V lookup: CDR1 SNHLY, CDR2 FYNNEI. Trimming stripped 8 bases from V and 4 bases from J, with 12 bases between. The CDR3 covers 12 residues. The CDR3 is CASGGTRYEQYV. The CDR3 DNA reads as TGTGCCAGCGGAGGGACGCGTTACGAGCAGTACGTC.

The chain is built from TRBV30 and TRBJ2-3; 12 bases are shared with TRBD2. This CDR3 has 15 residues. The germline gives CDR1 GTSNPN, CDR2 SVGIG (reference sequence). Unmatched junction bases numbered 2, after V lost 2 bases and J lost 2 bases. The CDR3 nucleotides read TGTGCCTGGAGTAGGACTAGCGGGGCCACAGATACGCAGTATTTT. Its protein is CAWSRTSGATDTQYF.

The chain carries TRBV4-1 and TRBJ2-3; 7 bases line up with TRBD1. This CDR3 has 17 residues. V dropped 0 bases and J dropped 3; count of bases not matched to a gene: 9. Germline assignment: CDR1 MGHRA and CDR2 YSYEKL. CDR3 DNA sequence: TGCGCCAGCAGCCAAGAACGACAGGGCGCGTTGACAGATACGCAGTATTTT. This encodes CASSQERQGALTDTQYF.

In its sample, this clone was seen a few times. The chain uses TRBV23-1 and TRBJ1-2, with 7 positions matching TRBD1. TRBV23-1 is labeled an ORF, and its function is uncertain. The trim removed 4 bases at V and 3 bases at J, leaving 5 bases unmatched. The CDR3 extends over 14 amino acids. Written as DNA, the CDR3 is TGCGCCAGCAGTCCCGGACAGGAACACTATGGCTACACCTTC. Translating gives CASSPGQEHYGYTF.

This rearrangement joins TRBV5-1 to TRBJ2-7, with TRBD1 identical over 9 bases. CDR3 size: 14 residues. Germline V CDR1 and CDR2: SGHRS, YFSETQ. With 5 bases clipped from V and 5 bases from J, the junction kept 8 bases outside the gene matches. The CDR3 spells CASSQDRGTHEQYF. In nucleotides, the CDR3 is TGCGCCAGCAGTCAGGACAGGGGTACCCACGAGCAGTACTTC.